Below, 2 T cell receptor beta chains from the same sample are listed, as sequenced in a study of T cells after yellow fever vaccination. TCRdb re-analysed the 5' RACE reads in MiXCR, keeping a single row per CDR3 protein. Of some 550,000 distinct CDR3 sequences detected, roughly a fifth appear once; the ten largest clones hold approximately 14%. The sequencing here drew on PBMCs, taken 15 days after the yellow fever booster vaccination. These receptors were obtained from a man younger than 40 who received the YFV17D yellow fever vaccine.

The chain recombines TRBV7-8 with TRBJ2-2; perhaps TRBD2 as D (5 bases). CDR1 is SGHVS and CDR2 is FQNEAQ in the germline V gene. The ends were cut back, 5 bases at V and 5 bases at J, with 18 bases in the middle. The CDR3 is made up of 16 amino acids. The CDR3 nucleotides are TGTGCCAGCAGCACTAGTATCACTTGGGGAACCGGGGAGCTGTTTTTT. Translation gives CASSTSITWGTGELFF.

This clonotype has a handful of counts. The chain uses TRBV20-1 and TRBJ2-7, with D maybe TRBD2 (5 bases). The ends were cut back, 6 bases at V and 0 bases at J, with 15 bases in the middle. Germline V CDR1 and CDR2: DFQATT, SNEGSKA (reference sequence). The CDR3 sequence is 14 residues long. This CDR3 is CSALPPSYSYEQYF. In DNA, the CDR3 is TGCAGTGCCTTACCCCCTAGCTACTCCTACGAGCAGTACTTC.